This is a list of T cell receptor beta chains from one sample in a study of blood T cells in healthy people across ages. Each CDR3 protein gets one entry after TCRdb re-called the 5' RACE reads with MiXCR. Of approximately 320,000 distinct CDR3 sequences listed, around 27% are singletons. What was sequenced was blood. The receptors originated from a woman in her sixties or seventies in good health. CDR3s include the opening cysteine and the closing phenylalanine or tryptophan. D genes are given only for firm matches. Clone sizes are given selectively: once, few, many, or a class where the clone is expanded.

clone_size j_call d_call v_call cdr3_aa cdr3_nt
. TRBJ2-5 . TRBV12-3/TRBV12-4 CASSPGPQGGQTQYF TGTGCCAGCAGCCCAGGTCCCCAGGGGGGGCAGACCCAGTACTTC
. TRBJ1-2 TRBD1 TRBV7-2 CASSLVPPGGIYGYTF TGTGCCAGCAGCTTAGTTCCACCAGGGGGGATCTATGGCTACACCTTC
. TRBJ2-5 . TRBV20-1 CSARLGSWGQETQYF TGCAGTGCTAGGCTTGGGAGTTGGGGACAAGAGACCCAGTACTTC
. TRBJ1-1 . TRBV4-2 CASSNGQGNTEAFF TGTGCCAGCAGTAACGGGCAGGGGAACACTGAAGCTTTCTTT
. TRBJ2-1 TRBD2 TRBV20-1 CSARDLAGGREQFF TGCAGTGCTAGAGATCTAGCGGGAGGACGGGAGCAGTTCTTC
few TRBJ2-5 TRBD2 TRBV10-3 CAISSGENVQETQYF TGTGCCATCAGTAGCGGGGAGAATGTACAAGAGACCCAGTACTTC
many TRBJ1-2 . TRBV7-9 CASSSREGRWGYGYTF TGTGCCAGCAGCTCTCGGGAGGGAAGGTGGGGATATGGCTACACCTTC
many TRBJ2-7 . TRBV28 CASTLPARSYEQYF TGTGCCAGCACACTCCCAGCACGGTCCTACGAGCAGTACTTC
. TRBJ2-1 . TRBV28 CASIGGGGSHNEQFF TGTGCCAGCATAGGTGGCGGGGGCTCCCACAATGAGCAGTTCTTC
few TRBJ2-5 . TRBV5-1 CASSETRPGAETQYF TGCGCCAGCAGCGAAACGCGGCCCGGGGCGGAGACCCAGTACTTC
. TRBJ2-3 . TRBV15 CATSRGRPGSSTDTQYF TGTGCCACCAGCAGAGGCCGTCCAGGTTCTAGCACAGATACGCAGTATTTT
. TRBJ2-2 . TRBV20-1 CSANRDFSNTGELFF TGCAGTGCGAACCGGGACTTCTCGAACACCGGGGAGCTGTTTTTT
. TRBJ1-1 . TRBV25-1 CASSQGRGRTAFF TGTGCCAGCAGTCAGGGGAGGGGGAGGACAGCTTTCTTT
few TRBJ2-1 . TRBV20-1 CSARDNTGATYNEQFF TGCAGTGCTAGAGATAACACGGGGGCTACCTACAATGAGCAGTTCTTC
. TRBJ2-7 . TRBV4-3 CASSQGSAAYEQYF TGCGCCAGCAGCCAAGGATCGGCGGCCTACGAGCAGTACTTC
few TRBJ1-1 . TRBV2 CASKRGTNTEAFF TGTGCCAGCAAGAGGGGAACGAACACTGAAGCTTTCTTT
few TRBJ2-1 TRBD1 TRBV7-2 CASSLGGTGFPNEQFF TGTGCCAGCAGCTTAGGTGGGACAGGGTTCCCCAATGAGCAGTTCTTC
few TRBJ1-2 TRBD1 TRBV29-1 CSVGDRRSYGYTF TGCAGCGTTGGGGACAGGAGATCCTATGGCTACACCTTC
. TRBJ2-7 . TRBV20-1 CSARARSPPYEQYF TGCAGTGCTAGAGCTCGTTCCCCCCCCTACGAGCAGTACTTC
. TRBJ1-1 . TRBV28 CASSLSAGNTEAFF TGTGCCAGCAGTTTATCAGCGGGGAACACTGAAGCTTTCTTT
. TRBJ2-1 . TRBV20-1 CSSSSGSHNEQFF TGCAGTTCTAGCTCCGGCTCCCACAATGAGCAGTTCTTC
. TRBJ1-3 . TRBV3-1 CASSQAPGPRAYSGNTIYF TGTGCCAGCAGCCAAGCGCCGGGACCACGGGCTTACTCTGGAAACACCATATATTTT
many TRBJ2-5 TRBD2 TRBV20-1 CSARKLAGVSQETQYF TGCAGTGCTAGGAAGCTAGCGGGGGTATCCCAAGAGACCCAGTACTTC
few TRBJ2-1 . TRBV2 CASSAGLTRGKFF TGTGCCAGCAGTGCCGGGTTGACGAGGGGGAAGTTCTTC
few TRBJ1-1 . TRBV28 CATYPVGAGNTEAFF TGTGCCACTTACCCGGTGGGGGCCGGGAACACTGAAGCTTTCTTT
. TRBJ2-1 . TRBV21-1 CPIGEQFF TGTCCGATCGGTGAGCAGTTCTTC
few TRBJ2-7 TRBD1 TRBV29-1 CSASDTRGQHSYEQYF TGCAGCGCATCAGATACCAGGGGGCAACACTCCTACGAGCAGTACTTC
. TRBJ2-1 TRBD2 TRBV7-9 CASSLGVAGYNEQFF TGTGCCAGCAGCCTGGGGGTAGCGGGCTACAATGAGCAGTTCTTC
. TRBJ2-7 . TRBV14 CASSQDRLRYEQYF TGTGCCAGCAGCCAAGATAGACTCCGCTACGAGCAGTACTTC
. TRBJ1-6 . TRBV5-1 CASSPRGTDSSYNSPLHF TGCGCCAGCAGCCCACGAGGTACCGATAGCTCCTATAATTCACCCCTCCACTTT
few TRBJ2-1 TRBD2 TRBV7-9 CASSIGLAISNEQFF TGTGCCAGCAGCATAGGACTAGCGATAAGCAATGAGCAGTTCTTC
. TRBJ2-3 TRBD2 TRBV4-1 CASSLGRAADTQYF TGCGCCAGCAGCCTTGGGAGGGCCGCAGATACGCAGTATTTT
once TRBJ2-4 TRBD2 TRBV7-2 CASSYSTSGLAGIAKNIQYF TGTGCCAGCAGCTACTCGACCTCCGGACTAGCGGGCATAGCCAAAAACATTCAGTACTTC